Below are 14 T cell receptor beta chains sequenced from a single sample in a study of T cells in Graves' hyperthyroidism and ophthalmopathy. Amplified TCR beta CDR3 regions derived from RNA transcripts. The HTBI primer set was used in a first-round RT-PCR of the TCR CDR3. Via MiXCR, TCRdb re-called the multiplex PCR reads, giving one row per CDR3 protein. The repertoire holds 660,000 or so distinct CDR3 sequences, with 40% to 55% as singletons. The sequenced material came from peripheral blood or thyroid tissue (not recorded which). These receptors originate from an adult man with Graves' disease, either hyperthyroidism or ophthalmopathy (not recorded which).

Worth noting for this clonotype: One end of the junction does not line up with germline, which may come from a read error. V gene TRBV7-9 combines with J gene TRBJ1-1; D not resolved. From germline, CDR1 is SEHNR and CDR2 FQNEAQ (reference sequence). This CDR3 has 12 residues. The CDR3: CASSSQNTEASF. The CDR3 coding sequence is TGTGCCAGCAGCTCCCAGAACACTGAAGCTTCCTTT.

The chain has TRBV2 and TRBJ1-5, with D perhaps matching TRBD1 (5 bases). CDR3 length: 14 residues. Germline CDR1 is SNHLY and CDR2 is FYNNEI. Between the trimmed V and J ends, which lost 3 bases and 6 bases, there was a span of 12 bases. The CDR3 region has the DNA TGTGCCAGCAGTGACGATAGGGGCGGTCAGCCCCAGCATTTT. It encodes CASSDDRGGQPQHF.

The DNA for the CDR3 is TGTGCCAGCAGACAATCGGGGCAGGGTGGGTACGAGCAGTACTTC. Residues: CASRQSGQGGYEQYF. The chain employs TRBV10-3 and TRBJ2-7; the D gene could be TRBD1 or TRBD2 (5 bases each). This CDR3 comprises 15 residues. Germline V gene sequence: CDR1 ENHRY, CDR2 SYGVKD. Trimming took 10 bases from V and 4 from J, leaving 23 bases between them.

This clonotype was seen a handful of times. The V and J genes are TRBV19 and TRBJ1-5; tentatively, D is TRBD1 (6 bases). Looked up from germline, CDR1 is LNHDA and CDR2 is SQIVND (reference sequence). Trimming removed 5 bases from V and 1 base from J, with 12 bases in between. The CDR3 spans 15 residues. The CDR3 sequence: CASSPGRGSNQPQHF. The CDR3 bases are TGTGCCAGTAGTCCGGGCAGGGGAAGCAATCAGCCCCAGCATTTT.

The V call is TRBV7-9, the J call TRBJ1-4; a weak D match, TRBD1 (6 bases). CDR1 and CDR2 from the germline V gene are SEHNR and FQNEAQ (reference sequence). V lost 4 bases and J 12 bases, leaving 18 bases between the germline ends. This CDR3 has 14 amino acids. The CDR3 region has the DNA TGTGCCAGCAGCTCAATAACAGGGCCGAAAGAACTGTTTTTT. Translating gives CASSSITGPKELFF.

The rearrangement links TRBV7-8 to TRBJ1-2; 11 bases match TRBD1. V was pared by 5 bases and J by 8 bases, with 10 bases of the junction left unmatched. Germline V gene lookup returns CDR1 SGHVS and CDR2 FQNEAQ. The CDR3 totals 15 residues. The CDR3 loop is CASSRIGQGARGYTF. The CDR3 region has the DNA TGTGCCAGCAGCCGAATTGGACAGGGGGCGCGCGGCTACACCTTC.

V usage is TRBV10-2 and J usage is TRBJ1-6, with TRBD1 matching 10 bases. Per the germline V gene, CDR1 is WSHSY and CDR2 is SAAADI. V trimming: 0 bases; J trimming: 10 bases; junction bases outside the gene matches: 6. The CDR3 totals 16 residues. CDR3 nucleotides: TGCGCCAGCAGTGAGTCGGGACAGGGGATTGGGTCACCCCTCCACTTT. Protein product: CASSESGQGIGSPLHF.

This chain uses TRBV20-1 with TRBJ2-7, with 7 nucleotides matching TRBD2. V was clipped by 0 bases and J by 3 bases; unmatched bases: 8. This CDR3 contains 15 residues. The germline gives CDR1 DFQATT, CDR2 SNEGSKA (reference sequence). The CDR3 region has the DNA TGCAGTGCTAGAGACAGAGACTGGGGGGGCTACGAGCAGTACTTC. It specifies CSARDRDWGGYEQYF.

This clonotype showed up many times. The chain uses TRBV9 and TRBJ1-5, with TRBD1 matching over 11 bases. The CDR3 runs 15 residues. Germline V CDR1 and CDR2: SGDLS, YYNGEE. Germline trimming cut 4 bases from V and 6 bases from J; bases unmatched to any gene: 6. The CDR3 region is CASSIGQGAGQPQHF. The DNA of the CDR3 is TGTGCCAGCAGCATTGGACAGGGGGCAGGTCAGCCCCAGCATTTT. The full variable domain, rest sourced from reference TRBV9 and TRBJ1-5, is DSGVTQTPKHLITATGQRVTLRCSPRSGDLSVYWYQQSLDQGLQFLIQYYNGEERAKGNILERFSAQQFPDLHSELNLSSLELGDSALYFCASSIGQGAGQPQHFGDGTRLSIL.

This clonotype has a handful of counts. V gene TRBV19 combines with J gene TRBJ1-5; D is unclear. The V gene lost 3 bases and the J gene lost 4 bases, with 10 bases spanning the gap. Germline CDR1 is LNHDA and CDR2 is SQIVND (reference sequence). There are 14 residues in the CDR3. The DNA for the CDR3 is TGTGCCAGTAGTATGGGCCTAGGGAATCAGCCCCAGCATTTT. Translated, it gives CASSMGLGNQPQHF.

For this clonotype: One base away lies a much larger clone, so this may be a sequencing read error. The V and J genes are TRBV7-3 and TRBJ1-5; D remains unclear. This CDR3 is built from 13 residues. Germline V gene lookup returns CDR1 SGHTA and CDR2 FQGTGA. DNA for the CDR3: TGTGCCAGCGGGCCAGGCCCTAATCAGACCCAGCATTTT. It encodes CASGPGPNQTQHF.

Only a few counts were recorded for this clonotype. This chain uses TRBV7-9 with TRBJ1-4; the D is unclear. The CDR3 runs to 18 residues. V was cut by 5 bases and J by 2 bases, with 21 bases left in between. Germline assignment: CDR1 SEHNR and CDR2 FQNEAQ (reference sequence). The chain's CDR3 is CASSPSEGVRGTNEKLFF. CDR3 in DNA: TGTGCCAGCAGCCCCTCTGAGGGCGTGAGAGGGACTAATGAAAAACTGTTTTTT.

The chain combines TRBV2 with TRBJ2-7; 8 bases agree with TRBD2. The CDR3 has 17 amino acids. J gave up 4 bases and V 8 bases, and 19 bases lay outside the gene matches. Germline-derived CDR1 and CDR2 are SNHLY and FYNNEI. CDR3 region: CASQRAGVPTTAYEQYF. CDR3 bases: TGTGCCAGCCAGAGAGCGGGAGTACCTACGACCGCGTACGAGCAGTACTTC.

This chain connects TRBV7-9 to TRBJ1-1; 11 bases match TRBD1. CDR3 length equals 15 residues. Trimming at V came to 5 bases and at J to 6 bases, leaving 8 bases not matched to a gene. CDR1 is SEHNR and CDR2 is FQNEAQ in the germline V gene (reference sequence). CDR3 in amino acids: CASSQDRGLSPEAFF. The CDR3 DNA reads TGTGCCAGCAGCCAGGACAGGGGGCTAAGCCCTGAAGCTTTCTTT.